Each of the 25 T cell receptor beta chains below was sequenced from the same sample in a study of CD8 T cells in ankylosing spondylitis. TCRdb analysed the 5' RACE reads with MiXCR anew, one entry per CDR3 protein. The sample carries some 38,000 distinct CDR3 sequences, around 10% recorded once. Sequences were obtained from blood, either unsorted or a sorted T cell fraction (not recorded which). Receptors originate from a male donor with ankylosing spondylitis or in good health (not recorded which).

This clonotype was found many times. The V gene is TRBV3-1, the J gene TRBJ2-7; D is ambiguous. V was shortened by 10 bases and J by 0 bases, with 13 bases between the two germline ends. CDR1 and CDR2 (germline): LGHDT, YNNKEL (reference sequence). The CDR3 is 13 amino acids. The DNA of the CDR3 is TGTGCCACCTCTCAGTATCCCTCCTACGAGCAGTACTTC. Protein sequence: CATSQYPSYEQYF.

This clonotype occurred many times. The chain links TRBV3-1 to TRBJ2-7; the match to TRBD2 covers 9 bases. J lost 1 base, V lost 1 base, and 2 bases had no gene match. The CDR3 is made up of 15 amino acids. Germline CDR1 reads LGHDT; CDR2 reads YNNKEL (reference sequence). For the CDR3, the DNA is TGTGCCAGCAGCCAAGTGCGGGAGGGGTCCTACGAGCAGTACTTC. Translated: CASSQVREGSYEQYF.

This clonotype was observed at least ten times. This sequence joins TRBV20-1 and TRBJ2-3, with 10 bases aligning to TRBD2. Germline V gives CDR1 DFQATT, CDR2 SNEGSKA (reference sequence). The CDR3 is 14 residues long. With 3 bases clipped from V and 3 bases from J, the junction kept 3 bases outside the gene matches. The CDR3 protein is CSASPSGSTDTQYF. The CDR3 DNA reads TGCAGTGCTAGTCCTAGCGGGAGTACAGATACGCAGTATTTT.

This clonotype appeared many times. The chain employs TRBV5-1 and TRBJ2-3; unclear D gene. The ends were cut back, 7 bases at V and 2 bases at J, with 5 bases in the middle. CDR1 is SGHRS, CDR2 YFSETQ, per germline. This CDR3 comprises 11 residues. CDR3 bases: TGCGCCAGCCGATCCACAGATACGCAGTATTTT. Amino acids: CASRSTDTQYF. Looking up the rest from reference TRBV5-1 and TRBJ2-3 gives the full variable domain: KAGVTQTPRYLIKTRGQQVTLSCSPISGHRSVSWYQQTPGQGLQFLFEYFSETQRNKGNFPGRFSGRQFSNSRSEMNVSTLELGDSALYLCASRSTDTQYFGPGTRLTVL.

In its sample, this clonotype was seen many times. The chain recombines TRBV20-1 with TRBJ1-1; no reliable D call. Germline CDR1 DFQATT, CDR2 SNEGSKA (reference sequence). Deletions cut 6 bases from V and 1 base from J, with 9 bases between. CDR3 length equals 12 residues. The CDR3 reads CSAEVGNTEAFF. CDR3 nucleotide sequence: TGCAGTGCGGAGGTGGGGAACACTGAAGCTTTCTTT.

This clonotype was picked up many times. The chain has TRBV28 and TRBJ2-7; D perhaps matches TRBD1 (6 bases). V was trimmed by 5 bases and J by 3 bases, leaving 8 bases between them. Germline V gene data show CDR1 as MDHEN and CDR2 as SYDVKM. This CDR3 region has 12 residues. CDR3 nucleotides: TGTGCCAGCAGTAGGGGGAACTACGAGCAGTACTTC. Amino acid sequence: CASSRGNYEQYF.

This chain uses TRBV15 with TRBJ1-4; D call uncertain. Trimming pared 7 bases from V and 6 bases from J, leaving 12 bases between. Germline V gene lookup returns CDR1 LNHNV and CDR2 YYDKDF (reference sequence). The length of the CDR3 is 13 residues. Here the CDR3 reads CATNDPGDEKLFF. The CDR3 DNA sequence: TGTGCCACCAACGACCCCGGGGATGAAAAACTGTTTTTT.

This clonotype was seen only a few times. This sequence joins TRBV12-3 or TRBV12-4 and TRBJ2-7, with D perhaps TRBD1 (5 bases). V was shortened by 3 bases and J by 2 bases, with 14 bases between the two germline ends. This CDR3 spans 15 amino acids. The CDR3 DNA sequence: TGTGCCAGCAGTTTTAGCAGGGAACTAACCTACGAGCAGTACTTC. It translates to CASSFSRELTYEQYF.

This clonotype occurred many times. This chain links TRBV29-1 with TRBJ2-5; tentative D call: TRBD2 (5 bases). V shed 5 bases and J shed 2 bases, with 9 bases lying between them. Germline V gene lookup returns CDR1 SQVTM and CDR2 ANQGSEA. This CDR3 has 12 amino acids. The CDR3 loop is CSVLEGQETQYF. The CDR3 DNA follows: TGCAGCGTTCTAGAGGGACAAGAGACCCAGTACTTC.

This clonotype was recorded many times. The chain has TRBV18 and TRBJ2-2; D might be TRBD2 (6 bases). The CDR3 totals 17 residues. Germline CDR1 KGHSH, CDR2 LQKENI. V lost 6 bases, J lost 2 bases, and 19 bases lay in between. The DNA for the CDR3 is TGTGCCAGCTCCCCAACCGGACTAACCATAAACACCGGGGAGCTGTTTTTT. Translating gives CASSPTGLTINTGELFF. The full variable domain, rest sourced from reference TRBV18 and TRBJ2-2, is NAGVMQNPRHLVRRRGQEARLRCSPMKGHSHVYWYRQLPEEGLKFMVYLQKENIIDESGMPKERFSAEFPKEGPSILRIQQVVRGDSAAYFCASSPTGLTINTGELFFGEGSRLTVL.

This clonotype showed up many times. V gene TRBV27 combines with J gene TRBJ2-5; D unresolved. This CDR3 has 14 amino acids. The V gene lost 7 bases and the J gene lost 5 bases, with 17 bases spanning the gap. Germline V gene data show CDR1 as MNHEY and CDR2 as SMNVEV (reference sequence). DNA for the CDR3: TGTGCCAGCACCCCCGTAGGGCGGAGTGAGACCCAGTACTTC. As protein: CASTPVGRSETQYF.

The V call is TRBV18, the J call TRBJ2-2; D tentatively fits TRBD1 or TRBD2 (5 bases each). The V end was cut by 1 base, the J end by 3 bases, with 12 bases between. Looked up from germline, CDR1 is KGHSH and CDR2 is LQKENI. This CDR3 is 16 amino acids long. The CDR3 is CASSPRSRGDTGELFF. In DNA, the CDR3 is TGTGCCAGCTCACCACGCAGCCGGGGCGACACCGGGGAGCTGTTTTTT.

This clonotype showed up many times. The chain links TRBV27 to TRBJ2-7; possible D gene TRBD1, 5 bases. The CDR3 is 12 residues long. The V and J ends lost 3 bases and 5 bases respectively, with 8 bases between them. Germline V gene data show CDR1 as MNHEY and CDR2 as SMNVEV (reference sequence). The DNA for the CDR3 is TGTGCCAGCAGTTTTGTAGGGGACGAGCAGTACTTC. This codes for CASSFVGDEQYF.

This clonotype was counted many times. The chain recombines TRBV10-3 with TRBJ2-1; 9 bases fit TRBD2. After removal of 0 bases from V and 6 bases from J, the junction contained 12 bases not matched to a gene. The CDR3 consists of 18 residues. CDR1 and CDR2 (germline): ENHRY, SYGVKD. CDR3 protein: CAISESMASGERGNEQFF. The DNA for the CDR3 is TGTGCCATCAGTGAGTCGATGGCTAGCGGGGAACGGGGCAATGAGCAGTTCTTC.

This clonotype was counted many times. This chain joins TRBV7-3 and TRBJ2-2; 9 bases map to TRBD2. The CDR3 spans 22 residues. J lost 5 bases, V lost 1 base, and 23 bases had no gene match. Germline CDR1 reads SGHTA; CDR2 reads FQGTGA. The DNA for the CDR3 is TGTGCCAGCAGCTTAAAGGCGTCGGGGGGTCTGCTAGCGGGACGCGGTACCGGGGAGCTGTTTTTT. It codes for CASSLKASGGLLAGRGTGELFF.

This clonotype was found many times. V gene TRBV9 combines with J gene TRBJ1-3; no firm D call. Trimming cost V 0 bases and J 0 bases, with 4 bases left between them. CDR1 and CDR2 (germline): SGDLS, YYNGEE. The CDR3 loop spans 14 amino acids. CDR3 in amino acids: CASSVGSSGNTIYF. DNA of the CDR3: TGTGCCAGCAGCGTAGGAAGCTCTGGAAACACCATATATTTT.

This clonotype was counted many times. The CDR3 loop is CASSITGGPGEQFF. The CDR3 DNA reads TGTGCCAGTAGTATAACGGGAGGGCCGGGTGAGCAGTTCTTC. The J gene is TRBJ2-1, the V gene TRBV19; 8 nucleotides match TRBD2. Germline assignment: CDR1 LNHDA and CDR2 SQIVND (reference sequence). V lost 2 bases to trimming and J lost 9 bases; unmatched junction nucleotides: 6. This CDR3 region has 14 residues.

This clonotype was counted at least ten times. The chain employs TRBV5-1 and TRBJ1-6; D might be TRBD1 (5 bases). Germline V CDR1 and CDR2: SGHRS, YFSETQ. This CDR3 has 18 residues. V lost 4 bases and J 9 bases, leaving 26 bases between the germline ends. The CDR3 nucleotides read TGCGCCAGCAGCCCGGCCAGACAGAACCCCTCCATAGGTTCACCCCTCCACTTT. It codes for CASSPARQNPSIGSPLHF.

This clonotype was found many times. The chain couples TRBV18 to TRBJ2-3; unclear D gene. The CDR3 is 15 amino acids. Germline lookup yields CDR1 KGHSH and CDR2 LQKENI. V lost 0 bases and J lost 6, with 13 bases in between. The chain's CDR3 is CASSPPDLSWDTQYF. CDR3 nucleotides: TGTGCCAGCTCACCACCGGACCTTTCGTGGGATACGCAGTATTTT.

This clonotype was seen only a few times. This chain uses TRBV12-1 with TRBJ2-2; the table's TRBD1 call for D was not verified on the DNA. TRBV12-1 is tagged as a pseudogene. This CDR3 spans 16 amino acids. As DNA, the CDR3 is TGTGCCAGCAGCGACGGACAGCTTCAGTACACCGGGGAGCTGTTTTTT. It is translated as CASSDGQLQYTGELFF.

This clonotype was counted many times. The chain is built from TRBV10-3 and TRBJ2-5; D remains ambiguous. Germline V lookup: CDR1 ENHRY, CDR2 SYGVKD. Trimming removed 8 bases from V and 5 bases from J, with 9 bases in between. The CDR3 contains 11 residues. The CDR3 reads CAIRGGETQYF. CDR3 bases: TGTGCCATCCGCGGTGGGGAGACCCAGTACTTC.

By proportion, this clonotype is medium-sized. The gene calls are TRBV20-1 and TRBJ2-7; TRBD2 matches 12 bases. The CDR3 loop spans 15 amino acids. V lost 5 bases, J lost 5 bases, and 10 bases stayed unmatched. CDR1 DFQATT and CDR2 SNEGSKA come from the germline V gene (reference sequence). CDR3: CSALTLLAGGDEQYF. Here the CDR3 DNA reads TGCAGTGCTCTCACCCTACTAGCGGGGGGAGACGAGCAGTACTTC.

The J gene is TRBJ2-1, the V gene TRBV18, with D possibly matching TRBD1 (5 bases). CDR1 and CDR2 from the germline V gene are KGHSH and LQKENI. This CDR3 contains 15 residues. V lost 6 bases and J 0 bases, leaving 12 bases between the germline ends. The DNA for the CDR3 is TGTGCCAGCTCGCCCGTAAGGGGCTCCTACAATGAGCAGTTCTTC. It codes for CASSPVRGSYNEQFF.

This clonotype was seen ten or more times. The chain recombines TRBV15 with TRBJ2-5, with 7 bases matching TRBD2. The CDR3 is made up of 15 amino acids. V lost 0 bases to trimming and J lost 3 bases; unmatched junction nucleotides: 4. Germline V CDR1 and CDR2: LNHNV, YYDKDF (reference sequence). This chain's CDR3 is CATSRDGLEEETQYF. CDR3 coding DNA: TGTGCCACCAGCAGAGACGGACTAGAAGAAGAGACCCAGTACTTC.

This clonotype has at least ten counts. The V and J genes are TRBV27 and TRBJ2-3, with 10 bases lining up with TRBD2. Germline CDR1 and CDR2: MNHEY and SMNVEV (reference sequence). The ends lost 2 bases at V and 2 bases at J; junction bases unmatched: 4. This CDR3 has 16 residues. The CDR3 here is CASSLEAGGDTDTQYF. CDR3 sequence (DNA): TGTGCCAGCAGTTTAGAAGCGGGAGGGGACACAGATACGCAGTATTTT.